A selection of T cell receptor beta chains follows, all from one sample in a study of blood T cell repertoires in COVID-19. Only in-frame clones appear in the TCRdb table, and some are missing; sequencing was by immunoSEQ multiplex PCR. In the table there are tens of thousands of clones, about 90% of which are singletons. The sample was peripheral blood. The origin of the receptors is a human donor in a cohort sampled during active COVID-19. CDR3s leave out the opening cysteine and the closing phenylalanine or tryptophan.

j_call v_call cdr3_aa
TRBJ1-1 TRBV5-4 ASSSRQGSDTEAF
TRBJ1-1 TRBV30 AWSRGFDTEAF
TRBJ1-5 TRBV28 ASTSTGTGRQPQH
TRBJ2-1 TRBV7-3 ASSLGGERNEQF
TRBJ2-3 TRBV28 ASSGGTKQY
TRBJ2-7 TRBV10-2 ASSERTPYEQY
TRBJ1-4 TRBV2 ASRGANTNEKLF
TRBJ2-2 TRBV7-3 ASSPSRQGPNTGELF
TRBJ2-2 TRBV4-1 ASSPGGEGPNTGELF
TRBJ2-3 TRBV5-1 ASSAGLAGGEDTQY
TRBJ2-1 TRBV7-2 ASSLAPRTSGAYNEQF
TRBJ1-5 TRBV2 ASSATGSNQPQH
TRBJ2-2 TRBV7-8 ASSLAHGGGGGELF
TRBJ2-7 TRBV7-8 ASSNRLAGPYEQY
TRBJ1-2 TRBV5-1 ASSFGGNYGYT
TRBJ2-7 TRBV27 ASSFSQGYEQY
TRBJ1-1 TRBV5-1 ASSSGTGRENTEAF